This paragraph reports one TCR beta chain. Method: immunoSEQ multiplex PCR; TCRdb's copy keeps in-frame clones and lacks some. Found here are about 150,000 clones, around three quarters of them singletons; the top ten hold about 8.6%. These data originate in a study of blood T cell repertoires in COVID-19. Looking at the study overall: COVID-19 samples, acute and convalescent, were from the United States, Italy and Spain. In each case, the material was cDNA or gDNA derived from T cells, B-cell-depleted T cells, or PBMCs.

This CDR3 spans 16 amino acids. CDR1 is SGHTA, CDR2 FQGTGA, per germline. Trimming left V 2 bases short and J 4 bases short, with 16 bases between. The chain joins TRBV7-3 to TRBJ2-3; tentatively, D is TRBD2 (5 bases). The clonotype was recovered from a man aged 45-65 years with active or convalescent COVID-19. Sequencing was done on a sample of peripheral blood. CDR3 region: CASSLGSRGTADTQYF. Here the CDR3 DNA reads TGTGCCAGCAGCTTAGGGTCCCGGGGTACTGCAGATACGCAGTATTTT. Drawing the rest from reference TRBV7-3 and TRBJ2-3, the complete variable domain is GAGVSQTPSNKVTEKGKYVELRCDPISGHTALYWYRQSLGQGPEFLIYFQGTGAADDSGLPNDRFFAVRPEGSVSTLKIQRTERGDSAVYLCASSLGSRGTADTQYFGPGTRLTVL.